Below are 26 T cell receptor beta chains sequenced from a single sample in a study of TIL therapy for anti-PD-1-resistant metastatic lung cancer. Regarding time point: pre-treatment sample, taken before nivolumab and TIL therapy. Most excised metastases sampled were pleural nodules or supraclavicular lymph nodes. The immunoSEQ assay was v3. TCRdb's copy holds only in-frame clones and misses some; the assay was immunoSEQ multiplex PCR. The sample carries tens of thousands of clones, 60% to 85% recorded once. The specimen was tumor tissue, collected at baseline. These TCRs come from a person aged 30 to 80 with non-small cell lung cancer.

This chain's CDR3 is CASAPGLAGGIETQYF. CDR3 DNA: TGTGCTAGTGCTCCAGGACTAGCGGGAGGAATAGAGACCCAGTACTTC. The gene calls are TRBV12-5 and TRBJ2-5; 14 bases align to TRBD2. Germline assignment: CDR1 LGHNT and CDR2 FRNRAP. CDR3 size: 16 residues. Trimming cost V 7 bases and J 4 bases; bases outside gene matches: 8.

The chain joins TRBV7-2 to TRBJ2-5; TRBD1 or TRBD2 may be the D gene (5 bases each). CDR3 length: 14 amino acids. Germline CDR1 SGHTA, CDR2 FQGNSA. The V end lost 5 bases, the J end lost 1 base, and 11 bases lay between the germline ends. CDR3 amino acids: CASSHGTAQETQYF. In DNA form, the CDR3 reads TGTGCCAGCAGCCACGGGACGGCCCAAGAGACCCAGTACTTC.

The J gene is TRBJ1-5, the V gene TRBV19; D unresolved. V lost 5 bases and J 7 bases, leaving 18 bases between the germline ends. The CDR3 spans 15 residues. The germline V gene encodes CDR1 LNHDA and CDR2 SQIVND (reference sequence). The CDR3 sequence is CASSLNSDGWQPQHF. Here the CDR3 DNA reads TGTGCCAGTAGTCTAAACTCGGACGGTTGGCAGCCCCAGCATTTT.

V usage is TRBV6-5 and J usage is TRBJ1-1; D gene uncertain. V was pared by 2 bases and J by 2 bases, with 3 bases between. Looked up from germline, CDR1 is MNHEY and CDR2 is SVGAGI. The CDR3 loop spans 12 amino acids. The CDR3, as DNA: TGTGCCAGCAGTTACCTTAACACTGAAGCTTTCTTT. Residues: CASSYLNTEAFF.

The chain employs TRBV5-1 and TRBJ2-7; 9 bases map to TRBD2. V lost 2 bases to trimming and J lost 4 bases; unmatched junction nucleotides: 7. CDR1 is SGHRS and CDR2 is YFSETQ in the germline V gene. The CDR3 totals 15 residues. CDR3 DNA sequence: TGCGCCAGCAGCTTTTTAGCGGGAGTTCAGTACGAGCAGTACTTC. It is translated as CASSFLAGVQYEQYF.

The chain uses TRBV11-2 and TRBJ1-1, with TRBD1 identical over 7 bases. V shed 1 base, J shed 3 bases, and the junction held 8 bases outside the gene matches. The CDR3 contains 16 residues. Germline assignment: CDR1 SGHAT and CDR2 FQNNGV. The CDR3, as DNA: TGTGCCAGCAGCTTAGTTCCCAGGGGGAGAGACACTGAAGCTTTCTTT. It yields the protein CASSLVPRGRDTEAFF.

The rearrangement links TRBV29-1 to TRBJ2-1, with TRBD1 matching over 7 bases. The CDR3 sequence is 15 residues long. The ends lost 1 base at V and 3 bases at J; junction bases unmatched: 6. Germline-derived CDR1 and CDR2 are SQVTM and ANQGSEA. Here the CDR3 DNA reads TGCAGCGTTGAAGGGACAGGAAATTTCTACAATGAGCAGTTCTTC. Protein: CSVEGTGNFYNEQFF.

V gene TRBV5-1 combines with J gene TRBJ2-7; the D is unclear. CDR1 SGHRS and CDR2 YFSETQ come from the germline V gene. The CDR3 is 15 residues long. Deletions cut 0 bases from V and 1 base from J, with 11 bases between. Here the CDR3 reads CASSLGVGVSYEQYF. CDR3 nucleotide sequence: TGCGCCAGCAGCTTGGGCGTTGGGGTATCCTACGAGCAGTACTTC.

V usage is TRBV7-9 and J usage is TRBJ2-7; 8 positions match TRBD1. The ends lost 1 base at V and 6 bases at J; junction bases unmatched: 5. The length of the CDR3 is 14 residues. Looked up from germline, CDR1 is SEHNR and CDR2 is FQNEAQ (reference sequence). The CDR3 loop is CASSLGQGFGEQYF. CDR3 in DNA: TGTGCCAGCAGCTTAGGACAGGGGTTTGGCGAGCAGTACTTC.

This clone was counted between two and nine times. The rearrangement uses TRBV5-6 and TRBJ2-7; tentative D call: TRBD2 (6 bases). The length of the CDR3 is 16 residues. Between the trimmed V and J ends, which lost 0 bases and 6 bases, there was a span of 19 bases. From germline, CDR1 is SGHDT and CDR2 YYEEEE. As DNA, the CDR3 is TGTGCCAGCAGCTTGGTTCAGGCAGGGCTGGAGGGCGAGCAGTACTTC. This sequence encodes CASSLVQAGLEGEQYF. Together with reference TRBV5-6 and TRBJ2-7, the CDR3 gives the full variable domain: DAGVTQSPTHLIKTRGQQVTLRCSPKSGHDTVSWYQQALGQGPQFIFQYYEEEERQRGNFPDRFSGHQFPNYSSELNVNALLLGDSALYLCASSLVQAGLEGEQYFGPGTRLTVT.

V gene TRBV19 combines with J gene TRBJ2-6, with D possibly being TRBD1 or TRBD2 (5 bases each). Germline V gene lookup returns CDR1 LNHDA and CDR2 SQIVND (reference sequence). This CDR3 is built from 16 residues. The V end was cut by 7 bases, the J end by 0 bases, with 13 bases between. DNA for the CDR3: TGTGCCAGTAACCTCAACGGGGCCTCTGGGGCCAACGTCCTGACTTTC. Amino acids: CASNLNGASGANVLTF.

By sample fraction, this clone is medium-sized. The rearrangement uses TRBV4-1 and TRBJ1-2, with D tentatively TRBD1 (6 bases). Germline CDR1 and CDR2: MGHRA and YSYEKL. The CDR3 totals 15 residues. V was shortened by 2 bases and J by 4 bases, with 14 bases between the two germline ends. CDR3 region: CASSQIITGSYGYTF. The DNA of the CDR3 is TGCGCCAGCAGCCAAATCATCACAGGGAGCTATGGCTACACCTTC.

A single count supports this clone. V is TRBV5-1 and J is TRBJ2-2; D assignment may be TRBD1 or TRBD2 (5 bases each). Germline lookup yields CDR1 SGHRS and CDR2 YFSETQ. The CDR3 consists of 14 residues. V lost 0 bases, J lost 6 bases, and 9 bases lay in between. The CDR3 DNA is TGCGCCAGCAGCTTGGTTGGGGGAGCCGGGGAGCTGTTTTTT. This codes for CASSLVGGAGELFF.

The chain couples TRBV29-1 to TRBJ2-7; possible D gene TRBD1, 6 bases. Germline CDR1 SQVTM, CDR2 ANQGSEA. CDR3 length: 13 amino acids. The germline V and J ends were trimmed by 4 bases and 2 bases, with 12 bases remaining between them. The CDR3 region has the DNA TGCAGCGTTGGTTCCGGACAGACCTACGAGCAGTACTTC. The encoded protein is CSVGSGQTYEQYF.

This clone was observed a few times. The chain carries TRBV27 and TRBJ2-7, with 11 bases aligning to TRBD2. CDR3 length: 15 amino acids. Germline V CDR1 and CDR2: MNHEY, SMNVEV (reference sequence). The V gene end was trimmed by 5 bases and the J gene end by 3 bases; junction bases not matched to a gene: 6. This CDR3 is CASSTTTSGSYEQYF. The CDR3 coding sequence is TGTGCCAGCAGTACCACTACTAGCGGGAGCTACGAGCAGTACTTC.

The V call is TRBV7-2, the J call TRBJ2-1; 8 positions match TRBD2. V was pared by 2 bases and J by 4 bases, with 10 bases of the junction left unmatched. The CDR3 extends over 17 amino acids. Germline CDR1 is SGHTA and CDR2 is FQGNSA. CDR3 DNA: TGTGCCAGCAGCTTATTTTGGGCGGGAGGAACTTACAATGAGCAGTTCTTC. Its translation: CASSLFWAGGTYNEQFF.

The chain carries TRBV30 and TRBJ2-3; D not certain. Germline lookup yields CDR1 GTSNPN and CDR2 SVGIG (reference sequence). V was pared by 1 base and J by 1 base, with 9 bases between. The CDR3 contains 14 residues. DNA for the CDR3: TGTGCCTGGAGTGCACCGGGCGGCACAGATACGCAGTATTTT. Translating gives CAWSAPGGTDTQYF. The entire variable domain, with the rest obtained from reference TRBV30 and TRBJ2-3, is as follows: SQTIHQWPATLVQPVGSPLSLECTVEGTSNPNLYWYRQAAGRGLQLLFYSVGIGQISSEVPQNLSASRPQDRQFILSSKKLLLSDSGFYLCAWSAPGGTDTQYFGPGTRLTVL.

The chain combines TRBV7-8 with TRBJ2-3; TRBD2 agrees at 9 bases. With V trimmed by 1 base and J by 13 bases, 6 bases remained unmatched. This CDR3 has 13 amino acids. CDR1 is SGHVS and CDR2 is FQNEAQ in the germline V gene. CDR3 amino acids: CASSLGIAGEEYF. As DNA, the CDR3 is TGTGCCAGCAGCTTAGGGATAGCGGGAGAAGAGTATTTT.

The V call is TRBV7-6, the J call TRBJ2-3, with D perhaps matching TRBD2 (7 bases). CDR1 is SGHVS and CDR2 is FNYEAQ in the germline V gene. V was trimmed by 3 bases and J by 1 base, leaving 11 bases between them. This CDR3 spans 15 amino acids. The CDR3 bases are TGTGCCAGCAGCTTTAGAGGGGGGGGCACAGATACGCAGTATTTT. It codes for CASSFRGGGTDTQYF. Combining the CDR3 with reference TRBV7-6 and TRBJ2-3 gives the whole variable domain GAGVSQSPRYKVTKRGQDVALRCDPISGHVSLYWYRQALGQGPEFLTYFNYEAQQDKSGLPNDRFSAERPEGSISTLTIQRTEQRDSAMYRCASSFRGGGTDTQYFGPGTRLTVL.

The chain carries TRBV5-1 and TRBJ1-3, with D perhaps matching TRBD1 (6 bases). V was pared by 4 bases and J by 0 bases, with 14 bases between. The CDR3 totals 16 residues. Germline CDR1 is SGHRS and CDR2 is YFSETQ. CDR3 DNA sequence: TGCGCCAGCAGCCACCTAGGGGGGGACTCTGGAAACACCATATATTTT. This gives the protein CASSHLGGDSGNTIYF.

In its sample, this clone was seen once. J is TRBJ1-1 and V is TRBV5-6; D is uncertain. V gave up 1 base and J gave up 5 bases, with 12 bases separating them. The CDR3 consists of 14 residues. From germline, CDR1 is SGHDT and CDR2 YYEEEE. CDR3 sequence reads: CASSLYGVGTEAFF. CDR3 bases: TGTGCCAGCAGCTTGTACGGGGTCGGTACTGAAGCTTTCTTT.

The genes are TRBV9 and TRBJ2-3; TRBD2 aligns across 8 bases. The CDR3 runs to 16 residues. J gave up 5 bases and V 0 bases, and 8 bases lay outside the gene matches. Per the germline V gene, CDR1 is SGDLS and CDR2 is YYNGEE. CDR3: CASSVVSSGRGDTQYF. In nucleotides, the CDR3 is TGTGCCAGCAGCGTAGTATCAAGCGGGAGAGGAGATACGCAGTATTTT. The full variable domain, rest sourced from reference TRBV9 and TRBJ2-3, is DSGVTQTPKHLITATGQRVTLRCSPRSGDLSVYWYQQSLDQGLQFLIQYYNGEERAKGNILERFSAQQFPDLHSELNLSSLELGDSALYFCASSVVSSGRGDTQYFGPGTRLTVL.

This chain connects TRBV6-5 to TRBJ2-7; a weak D match, TRBD1 (5 bases). The CDR3 is 15 residues long. Trimming cost V 6 bases and J 1 base, with 16 bases left between them. Germline assignment: CDR1 MNHEY and CDR2 SVGAGI. CDR3 DNA: TGTGCCAGCAGGCAATCAGGGTTCGGATCCTACGAGCAGTACTTC. This gives the protein CASRQSGFGSYEQYF.

This clone has only a few counts. This chain connects TRBV11-3 to TRBJ2-2, with D hard to call. Germline loops: CDR1 SGHNT, CDR2 YENEEA. This CDR3 is 14 amino acids long. The ends were cut back, 1 base at V and 5 bases at J, with 8 bases in the middle. The CDR3 reads CASSLGGRTGELFF. The CDR3, as DNA: TGTGCCAGCAGCTTAGGCGGCCGAACCGGGGAGCTGTTTTTT. Filled out from reference TRBV11-3 and TRBJ2-2, the complete variable domain reads EAGVVQSPRYKIIEKKQPVAFWCNPISGHNTLYWYLQNLGQGPELLIRYENEEAVDDSQLPKDRFSAERLKGVDSTLKIQPAELGDSAVYLCASSLGGRTGELFFGEGSRLTVL.

The chain has TRBV5-1 and TRBJ2-5; weak D call: TRBD2 (6 bases). The CDR3 sequence is 14 residues long. CDR1 SGHRS and CDR2 YFSETQ come from the germline V gene. V was shortened by 4 bases and J by 4 bases, with 14 bases between the two germline ends. The CDR3 protein is CASSPRVGGETQYF. The CDR3 region has the DNA TGCGCCAGCAGCCCCCGGGTGGGGGGAGAGACCCAGTACTTC.

V gene TRBV5-1 combines with J gene TRBJ1-3; tentatively, D is TRBD1 (5 bases). Trimming removed 4 bases at V and 4 bases at J, with 21 bases between. The CDR3 is 17 residues long. Germline lookup yields CDR1 SGHRS and CDR2 YFSETQ. The CDR3 region has the DNA TGCGCCAGCAGCCCGAACCCGGGCCCCGGGGGAGGAAACACCATATATTTT. This translates into CASSPNPGPGGGNTIYF.